This note documents a single T cell receptor (beta chain) sequence. TCRalpha and TCRbeta libraries used 5'RACE with constant-segment primers and UMIs. Using its own MiXCR run on the 5' RACE reads, TCRdb lists one record per CDR3 protein. The data contain some 410,000 distinct CDR3 sequences, about 22% of them seen just once; the ten biggest clones take up roughly 13%. This sample stems from a study of T-cell memory formation after mild COVID-19. Study context: TCR clusters were mostly donor specific.

Germline V gives CDR1 MNHEY, CDR2 SMNVEV (reference sequence). The CDR3 covers 15 residues. Trimming shortened V by 5 bases and J by 3 bases, and 15 bases separated the two germline ends. The TCR sequence derives from an adult woman who had mild COVID-19 (a few samples of this study predate the infection). Cell type and time point are not known. Specimen: PBMCs or a T cell subset sorted from them (not recorded which). The gene calls are TRBV27 and TRBJ2-3, with D possibly being TRBD1 (6 bases). As DNA, the CDR3 is TGTGCCAGCAGTAACTGGACAGTTAAGACAGATACGCAGTATTTT. Translating gives CASSNWTVKTDTQYF.